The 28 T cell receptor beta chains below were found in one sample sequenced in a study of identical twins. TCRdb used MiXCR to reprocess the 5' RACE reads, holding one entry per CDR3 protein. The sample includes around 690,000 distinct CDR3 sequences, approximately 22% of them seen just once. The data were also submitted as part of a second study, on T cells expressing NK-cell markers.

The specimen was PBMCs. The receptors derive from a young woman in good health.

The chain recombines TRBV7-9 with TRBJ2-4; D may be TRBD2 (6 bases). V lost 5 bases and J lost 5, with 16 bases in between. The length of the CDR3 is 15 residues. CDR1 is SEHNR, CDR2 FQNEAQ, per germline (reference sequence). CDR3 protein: CASSHTGGVQNIQYF. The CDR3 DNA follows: TGTGCCAGCAGCCATACCGGGGGAGTTCAAAACATTCAGTACTTC.

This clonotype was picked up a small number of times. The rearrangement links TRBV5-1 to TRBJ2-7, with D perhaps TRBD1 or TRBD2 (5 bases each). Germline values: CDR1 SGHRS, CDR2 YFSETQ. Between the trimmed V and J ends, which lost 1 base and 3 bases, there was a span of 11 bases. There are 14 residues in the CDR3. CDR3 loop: CASSLTTGRYEQYF. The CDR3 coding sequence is TGCGCCAGCAGCTTGACGACGGGGCGCTACGAGCAGTACTTC.

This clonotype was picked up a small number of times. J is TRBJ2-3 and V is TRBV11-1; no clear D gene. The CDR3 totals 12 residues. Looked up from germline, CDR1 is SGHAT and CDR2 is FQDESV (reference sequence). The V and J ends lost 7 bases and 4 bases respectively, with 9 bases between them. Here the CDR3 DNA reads TGTGCCAGCACCCGGAGCCCAGATACGCAGTATTTT. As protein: CASTRSPDTQYF.

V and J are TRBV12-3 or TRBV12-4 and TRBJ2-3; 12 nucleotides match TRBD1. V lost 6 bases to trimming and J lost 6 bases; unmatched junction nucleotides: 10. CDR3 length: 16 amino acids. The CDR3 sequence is CASRSGTGGAWDTQYF. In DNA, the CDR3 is TGTGCCAGCAGGTCCGGGACAGGGGGCGCATGGGATACGCAGTATTTT.

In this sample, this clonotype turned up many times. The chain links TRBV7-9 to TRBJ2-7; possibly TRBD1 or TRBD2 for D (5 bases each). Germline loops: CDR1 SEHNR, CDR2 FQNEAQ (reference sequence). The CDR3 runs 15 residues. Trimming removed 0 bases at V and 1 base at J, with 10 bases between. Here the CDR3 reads CASSLAAGSSYEQYF. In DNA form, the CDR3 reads TGTGCCAGCAGCTTAGCTGCAGGGAGTTCCTACGAGCAGTACTTC.

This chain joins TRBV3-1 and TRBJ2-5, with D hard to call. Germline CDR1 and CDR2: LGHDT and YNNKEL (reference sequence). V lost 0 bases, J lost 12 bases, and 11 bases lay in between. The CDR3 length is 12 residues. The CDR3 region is CASSQDFRLEYF. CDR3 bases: TGTGCCAGCAGCCAAGATTTTAGATTGGAGTACTTC.

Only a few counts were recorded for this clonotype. As DNA, the CDR3 is TGCAGTGCTGCTTCCGGGACCCACCACACCGGGGAGCTGTTTTTT. Translated, it gives CSAASGTHHTGELFF. This sequence joins TRBV20-1 and TRBJ2-2; either TRBD1 or TRBD2 may supply D (5 bases each). There are 15 residues in the CDR3. Trimming took 5 bases from V and 3 from J, leaving 16 bases between them. CDR1 is DFQATT and CDR2 is SNEGSKA in the germline V gene (reference sequence).

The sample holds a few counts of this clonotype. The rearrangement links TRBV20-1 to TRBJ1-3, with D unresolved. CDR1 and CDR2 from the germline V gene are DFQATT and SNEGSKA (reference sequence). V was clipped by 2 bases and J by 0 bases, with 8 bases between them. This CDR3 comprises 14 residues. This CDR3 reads CSARSGSSGNTIYF. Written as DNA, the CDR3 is TGCAGTGCTAGATCGGGGAGCTCTGGAAACACCATATATTTT.

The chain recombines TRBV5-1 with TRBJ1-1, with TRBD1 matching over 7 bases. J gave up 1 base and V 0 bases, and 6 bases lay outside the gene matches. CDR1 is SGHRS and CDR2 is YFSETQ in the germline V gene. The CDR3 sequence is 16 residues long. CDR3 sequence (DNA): TGCGCCAGCAGCTTGGAAGTCGGACAGGCGAACACTGAAGCTTTCTTT. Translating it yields CASSLEVGQANTEAFF. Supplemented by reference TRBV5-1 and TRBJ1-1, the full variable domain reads KAGVTQTPRYLIKTRGQQVTLSCSPISGHRSVSWYQQTPGQGLQFLFEYFSETQRNKGNFPGRFSGRQFSNSRSEMNVSTLELGDSALYLCASSLEVGQANTEAFFGQGTRLTVV.

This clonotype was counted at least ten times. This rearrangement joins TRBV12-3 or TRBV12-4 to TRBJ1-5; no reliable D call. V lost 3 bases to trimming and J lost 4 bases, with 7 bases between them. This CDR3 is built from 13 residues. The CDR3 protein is CASSFQVNQPQHF. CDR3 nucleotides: TGTGCCAGCAGTTTTCAGGTGAATCAGCCCCAGCATTTT.

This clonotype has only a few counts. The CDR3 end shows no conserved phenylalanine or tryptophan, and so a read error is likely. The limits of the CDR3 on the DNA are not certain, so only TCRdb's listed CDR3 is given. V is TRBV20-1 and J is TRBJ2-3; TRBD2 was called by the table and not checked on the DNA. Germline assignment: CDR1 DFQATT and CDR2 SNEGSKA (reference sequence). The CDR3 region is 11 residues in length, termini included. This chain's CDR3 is CSANQLAGHLM.

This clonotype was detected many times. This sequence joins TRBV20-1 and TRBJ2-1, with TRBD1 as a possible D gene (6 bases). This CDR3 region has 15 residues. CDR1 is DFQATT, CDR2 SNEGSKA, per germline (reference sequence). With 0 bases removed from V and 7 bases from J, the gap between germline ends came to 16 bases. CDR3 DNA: TGCAGTGCTAGAGATCGGGACAACCCCGGTAATGAGCAGTTCTTC. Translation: CSARDRDNPGNEQFF.

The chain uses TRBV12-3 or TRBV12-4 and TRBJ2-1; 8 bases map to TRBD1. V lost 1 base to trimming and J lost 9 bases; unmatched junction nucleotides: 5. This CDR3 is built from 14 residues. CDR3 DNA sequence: TGTGCCAGCAGTTTAGGTCAGGGGGCAAGTGAGCAGTTCTTC. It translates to CASSLGQGASEQFF.

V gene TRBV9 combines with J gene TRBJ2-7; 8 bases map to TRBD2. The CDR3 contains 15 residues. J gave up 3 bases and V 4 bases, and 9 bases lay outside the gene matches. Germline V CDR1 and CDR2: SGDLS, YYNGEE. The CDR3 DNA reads TGTGCCAGCAGCCCAACGGGGGGGACTAGCTACGAGCAGTACTTC. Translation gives CASSPTGGTSYEQYF.

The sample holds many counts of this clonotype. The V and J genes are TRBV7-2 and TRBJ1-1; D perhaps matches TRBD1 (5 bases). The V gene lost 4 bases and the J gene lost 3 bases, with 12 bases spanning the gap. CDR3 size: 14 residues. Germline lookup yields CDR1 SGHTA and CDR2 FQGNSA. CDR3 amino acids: CASSYITGYTEAFF. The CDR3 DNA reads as TGTGCCAGCAGCTATATAACAGGCTACACTGAAGCTTTCTTT. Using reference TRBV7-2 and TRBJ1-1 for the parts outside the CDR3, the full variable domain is GAGVSQSPSNKVTEKGKDVELRCDPISGHTALYWYRQSLGQGLEFLIYFQGNSAPDKSGLPSDRFSAERTGGSVSTLTIQRTQQEDSAVYLCASSYITGYTEAFFGQGTRLTVV.

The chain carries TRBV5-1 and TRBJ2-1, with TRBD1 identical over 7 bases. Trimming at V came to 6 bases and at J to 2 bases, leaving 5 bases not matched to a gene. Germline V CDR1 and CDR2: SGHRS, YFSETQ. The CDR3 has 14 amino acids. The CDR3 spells CASTRQGAYNEQFF. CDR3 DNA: TGCGCCAGCACGCGTCAGGGGGCCTACAATGAGCAGTTCTTC.

The CDR3 loop is CSATTSTNNEQFF. For the CDR3, the DNA is TGCAGTGCAACGACTAGCACTAACAATGAGCAGTTCTTC. The chain links TRBV20-1 to TRBJ2-1; TRBD2 agrees at 7 bases. The CDR3 length is 13 residues. The germline CDR1 and CDR2 sequences are DFQATT and SNEGSKA (reference sequence). Trimming at V came to 6 bases and at J to 5 bases, leaving 7 bases not matched to a gene.

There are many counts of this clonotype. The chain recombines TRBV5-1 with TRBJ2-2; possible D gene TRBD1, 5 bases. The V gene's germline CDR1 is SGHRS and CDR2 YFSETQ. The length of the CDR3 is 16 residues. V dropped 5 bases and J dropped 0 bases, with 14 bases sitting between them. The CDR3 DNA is TGCGCCAGCAGTCAGGGTACCAGGACGAACACCGGGGAGCTGTTTTTT. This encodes CASSQGTRTNTGELFF.

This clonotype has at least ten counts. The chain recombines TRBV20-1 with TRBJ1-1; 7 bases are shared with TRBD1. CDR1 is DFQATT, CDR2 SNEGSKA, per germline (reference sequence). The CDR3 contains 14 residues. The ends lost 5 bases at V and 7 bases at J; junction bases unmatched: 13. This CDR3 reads CSASPRDRPREAFF. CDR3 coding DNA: TGCAGTGCTTCGCCTCGGGACAGACCTCGTGAAGCTTTCTTT.

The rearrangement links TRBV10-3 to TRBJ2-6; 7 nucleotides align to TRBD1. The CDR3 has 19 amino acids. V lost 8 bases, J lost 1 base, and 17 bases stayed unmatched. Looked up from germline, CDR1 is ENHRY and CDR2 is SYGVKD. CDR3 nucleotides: TGTGCCATCGCACAGGCTTCACAGGGGTCCTTGTCTGGGGCCAACGTCCTGACTTTC. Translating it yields CAIAQASQGSLSGANVLTF.

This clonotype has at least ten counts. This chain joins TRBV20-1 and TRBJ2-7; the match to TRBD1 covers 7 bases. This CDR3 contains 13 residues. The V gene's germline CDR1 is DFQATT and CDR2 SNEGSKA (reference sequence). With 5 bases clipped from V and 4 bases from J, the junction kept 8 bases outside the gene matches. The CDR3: CSAEDRVGYEQYF. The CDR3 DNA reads TGCAGTGCTGAAGACAGGGTCGGGTACGAGCAGTACTTC.

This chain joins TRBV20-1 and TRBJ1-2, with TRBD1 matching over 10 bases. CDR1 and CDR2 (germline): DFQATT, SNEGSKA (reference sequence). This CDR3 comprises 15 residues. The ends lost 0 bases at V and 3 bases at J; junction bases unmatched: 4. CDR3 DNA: TGCAGTGCTAGAGATCGGGACAGGGGCTACTATGGCTACACCTTC. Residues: CSARDRDRGYYGYTF.

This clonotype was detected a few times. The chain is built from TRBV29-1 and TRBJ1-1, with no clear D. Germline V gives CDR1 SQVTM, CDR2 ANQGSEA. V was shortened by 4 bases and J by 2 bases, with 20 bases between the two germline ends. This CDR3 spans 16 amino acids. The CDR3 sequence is CSVGRWGGRDNTEAFF. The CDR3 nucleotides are TGCAGCGTTGGACGATGGGGAGGGCGGGATAACACTGAAGCTTTCTTT.

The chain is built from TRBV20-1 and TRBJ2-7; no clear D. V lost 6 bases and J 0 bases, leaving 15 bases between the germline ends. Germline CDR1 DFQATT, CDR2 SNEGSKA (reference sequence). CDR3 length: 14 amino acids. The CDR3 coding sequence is TGCAGTGCCTTGATCGCCGGTAGCTCCTACGAGCAGTACTTC. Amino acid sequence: CSALIAGSSYEQYF.

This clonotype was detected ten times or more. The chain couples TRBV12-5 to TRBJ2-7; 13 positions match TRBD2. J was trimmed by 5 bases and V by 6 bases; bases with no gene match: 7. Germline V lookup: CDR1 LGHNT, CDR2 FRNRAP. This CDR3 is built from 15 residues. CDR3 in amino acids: CASGERTSGRHEQYF. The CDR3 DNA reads TGTGCTAGTGGGGAAAGGACTAGCGGGAGACACGAGCAGTACTTC.

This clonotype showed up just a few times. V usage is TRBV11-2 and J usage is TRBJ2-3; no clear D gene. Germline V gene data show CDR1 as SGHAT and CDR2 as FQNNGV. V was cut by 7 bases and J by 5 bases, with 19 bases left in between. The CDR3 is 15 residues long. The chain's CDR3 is CASTFSGSPQDTQYF. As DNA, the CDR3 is TGTGCCAGCACCTTTAGTGGTTCGCCACAAGATACGCAGTATTTT.

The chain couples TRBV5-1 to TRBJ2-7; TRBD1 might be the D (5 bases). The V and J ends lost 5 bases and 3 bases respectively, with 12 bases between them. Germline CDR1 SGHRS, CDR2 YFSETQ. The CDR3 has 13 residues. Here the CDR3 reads CASRYGQNYEQYF. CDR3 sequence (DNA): TGCGCCAGCAGATACGGACAAAACTACGAGCAGTACTTC. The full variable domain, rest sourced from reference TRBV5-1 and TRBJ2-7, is KAGVTQTPRYLIKTRGQQVTLSCSPISGHRSVSWYQQTPGQGLQFLFEYFSETQRNKGNFPGRFSGRQFSNSRSEMNVSTLELGDSALYLCASRYGQNYEQYFGPGTRLTVT.

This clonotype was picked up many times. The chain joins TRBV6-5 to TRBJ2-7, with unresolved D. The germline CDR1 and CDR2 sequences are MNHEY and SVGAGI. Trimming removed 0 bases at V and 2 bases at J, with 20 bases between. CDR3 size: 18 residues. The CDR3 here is CASSYSSRYETRPYEQYF. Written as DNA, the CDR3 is TGTGCCAGCAGTTACTCGTCCCGGTATGAGACAAGACCCTACGAGCAGTACTTC.